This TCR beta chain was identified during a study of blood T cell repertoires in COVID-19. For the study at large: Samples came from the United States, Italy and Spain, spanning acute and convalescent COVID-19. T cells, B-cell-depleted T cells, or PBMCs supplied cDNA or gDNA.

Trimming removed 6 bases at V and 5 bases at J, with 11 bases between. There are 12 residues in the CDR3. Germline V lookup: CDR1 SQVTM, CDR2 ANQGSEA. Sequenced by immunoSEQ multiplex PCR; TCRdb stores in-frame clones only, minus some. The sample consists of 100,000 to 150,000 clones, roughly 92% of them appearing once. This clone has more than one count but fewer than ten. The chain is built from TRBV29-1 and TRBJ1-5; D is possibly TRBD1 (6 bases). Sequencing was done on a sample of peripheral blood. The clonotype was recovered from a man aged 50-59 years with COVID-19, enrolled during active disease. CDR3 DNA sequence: TGCAGCGTCTCGGGACAAGATCAGCCCCAGCATTTT. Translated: CSVSGQDQPQHF. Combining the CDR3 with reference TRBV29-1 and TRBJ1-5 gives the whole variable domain SAVISQKPSRDICQRGTSLTIQCQVDSQVTMMFWYRQQPGQSLTLIATANQGSEATYESGFVIDKFPISRPNLTFSTLTVSNMSPEDSSIYLCSVSGQDQPQHFGDGTRLSIL.